This T cell receptor beta chain was captured in a study of human T cells and chemical hapten exposure. Study background: Patch tests put 0.01% DPC on the upper back, and the results were checked at 6 days.

Using its own MiXCR run on the RACE reads, TCRdb lists one record per CDR3 protein. The sample has some 250,000 distinct CDR3 sequences, roughly 8% seen once. Study findings and constraints: Expanded TCRs grouped into significantly more large CDR3 similarity clusters than controls produced. TCRs above 1 in 1000 frequency stayed constant with DPC sensitization.

As concerns this clonotype: Its matching antigen is unknown.

Time point reported: pre-sensitization, week 0. This sample's treatment: therapeutic diphenylcyclopropenone sensitization with weekly scalp DPC. The study extracted total RNA from unfractionated whole blood. The material sequenced was whole blood, taken in connection with sensitization to the hapten diphenylcyclopropenone (DPC). This sequence originates from a man younger than 35 with alopecia areata. Some clones in this sample may be carry-over from other donors' samples.

The DNA for the CDR3 is TGTGCCAGCAGTCCGCAGGGCTTGCGGCCCCAGCATTTT. It yields the protein CASSPQGLRPQHF. The chain carries TRBV3-1 and TRBJ1-5; weak D call: TRBD1 (5 bases). CDR1 and CDR2 from the germline V gene are LGHDT and YNNKEL (reference sequence). V lost 6 bases to trimming and J lost 9 bases, with 15 bases between them. This CDR3 has 13 amino acids. Combining the CDR3 with reference TRBV3-1 and TRBJ1-5 gives the whole variable domain DTAVSQTPKYLVTQMGNDKSIKCEQNLGHDTMYWYKQDSKKFLKIMFSYNNKELIINETVPNRFSPKSPDKAHLNLHINSLELGDSAVYFCASSPQGLRPQHFGDGTRLSIL.